A single sample gave rise to the 11 T cell receptor beta chains below, sequenced in a study of CD8+CD57+ T cells in acquired aplastic anemia. For CDR3 and TCR beta VDJ profiling, genomic DNA was the template used. One entry per CDR3 protein, called by TCRdb with MiXCR from the reads. The data contain around 200,000 distinct CDR3 sequences, less than 60% of them singletons. By flow cytometry, patients selected for sequencing had shown an expansion of CD8+CD57+ cells. Sequencing input: sorted CD4+, CD8+, or CD8+CD57+ T cells (not recorded which) from PBMCs. Every receptor here comes from a human donor with aplastic anemia.

This clonotype was seen ten or more times. In nucleotides, the CDR3 is TGCGCCAGCAGCCGCTCTGCAGGATTCGGCTCCTACGAGCAGTACTTC. Translating it yields CASSRSAGFGSYEQYF. The rearrangement links TRBV4-1 to TRBJ2-7; D uncertain. Trimming removed 4 bases from V and 0 bases from J, with 16 bases in between. In germline, CDR1 is MGHRA, CDR2 YSYEKL. This CDR3 is 16 amino acids long.

This chain connects TRBV10-3 to TRBJ2-5, with 8 bases identical to TRBD2. The germline gives CDR1 ENHRY, CDR2 SYGVKD. The CDR3 length is 15 residues. V shed 10 bases and J 7 bases; nucleotides not matched to a gene: 17. The CDR3 DNA reads as TGTGCCAGCAGCCCGCCAAGCGGGGGCGCGGGGACCCAGTACTTC. It yields the protein CASSPPSGGAGTQYF.

With respect to this clonotype: A much larger clone is a single base away; this may be a read error. V gene TRBV6-1 combines with J gene TRBJ2-1; 7 bases map to TRBD1. CDR3 length: 12 amino acids. Germline V gives CDR1 MNHNS, CDR2 SASEGT. The CDR3 here is CVSSGNRGEQFF. The CDR3 DNA follows: TGTGTCAGCAGTGGAAACAGGGGTGAGCAGTTCTTC.

This clonotype was detected ten times or more. The junction departs from germline at one end; a sequencing error may be responsible. The chain has TRBV7-7 and TRBJ1-4, with D possibly TRBD1 on 5 matching bases. The CDR3 consists of 15 residues. Germline lookup yields CDR1 SSHAT and CDR2 FNYEAQ (reference sequence). CDR3 residues: CASSLGQTTNEKLFF. The CDR3 coding sequence is TGTGCTAGCAGCTTGGGGCAGACGACTAATGAAAAACTGTTTTTT.

Only one count was recorded for this clonotype. The CDR3 is CASSPGGGQYF. The CDR3 DNA reads TGTGCCAGCAGCCCCGGCGGAGGCCAGTACTTC. The rearrangement links TRBV9 to TRBJ2-5; TRBD2 might be the D (5 bases). Per the germline V gene, CDR1 is SGDLS and CDR2 is YYNGEE. The ends were cut back, 4 bases at V and 10 bases at J, with 11 bases in the middle. The CDR3 sequence is 11 residues long.

This clonotype was found many times. J is TRBJ1-6 and V is TRBV3-1, with D perhaps matching TRBD1 (5 bases). CDR3 size: 14 residues. Germline V CDR1 and CDR2: LGHDT, YNNKEL (reference sequence). Trimming removed 1 base at V and 9 bases at J, with 10 bases between. The CDR3 DNA sequence: TGTGCCAGCAGCCAAGCAAATGGGGGTTCACCCCTCCACTTT. This codes for CASSQANGGSPLHF. The full variable domain, in which reference TRBV3-1 and TRBJ1-6 provide the parts outside the CDR3, is DTAVSQTPKYLVTQMGNDKSIKCEQNLGHDTMYWYKQDSKKFLKIMFSYNNKELIINETVPNRFSPKSPDKAHLNLHINSLELGDSAVYFCASSQANGGSPLHFGNGTRLTVT.

The chain employs TRBV7-3 and TRBJ1-5; the D gene is possibly TRBD1 (6 bases). The CDR3 runs to 15 residues. Between the trimmed V and J ends, which lost 4 bases and 11 bases, there was a span of 21 bases. Germline V lookup: CDR1 SGHTA, CDR2 FQGTGA. The CDR3 here is CASSYTSGGPETQHF. CDR3 bases: TGTGCCAGCAGCTACACTAGCGGGGGGCCAGAGACCCAGCATTTT.

V and J are TRBV5-1 and TRBJ1-1; D may be TRBD1 (5 bases). The CDR3 totals 15 residues. Germline lookup yields CDR1 SGHRS and CDR2 YFSETQ. Trimming removed 4 bases from V and 4 bases from J, with 17 bases in between. CDR3 in amino acids: CASSPEIPGFTEAFF. CDR3 nucleotides: TGCGCCAGCAGCCCGGAGATACCAGGGTTCACTGAAGCTTTCTTT.

This clonotype was detected ten times or more. The rearrangement links TRBV20-1 to TRBJ2-3, with TRBD1 matching 8 bases. With V trimmed by 3 bases and J by 10 bases, 6 bases remained unmatched. The CDR3 totals 12 residues. CDR1 is DFQATT, CDR2 SNEGSKA, per germline (reference sequence). DNA for the CDR3: TGCAGTGCTAGTCCCCAGGGGGCGGCGCAGTATTTT. Amino acids: CSASPQGAAQYF.

For this clonotype: One end of the junction does not line up with germline, which may come from a read error. This chain connects TRBV9 to TRBJ1-4; D not certain. In germline, CDR1 is SGDLS, CDR2 YYNGEE. CDR3 size: 14 residues. CDR3: CASSAEGFNEKPFF. The CDR3, as DNA: TGTGCCAGCAGTGCGGAGGGATTTAATGAAAAACCGTTTTTT.

This clonotype was seen at least ten times. V is TRBV28 and J is TRBJ2-7; perhaps TRBD1 as D (5 bases). CDR1 MDHEN and CDR2 SYDVKM come from the germline V gene. Trimming removed 3 bases from V and 5 bases from J, with 11 bases in between. This CDR3 has 13 amino acids. The CDR3 DNA is TGTGCCAGCAGTTTTTCAGGGTTGGACGAGCAGTACTTC. It translates to CASSFSGLDEQYF.